This TCR beta chain was captured in a study of blood T cell repertoires in COVID-19. Original data processing: Amplification with reference gene primers provided the estimates of nucleated cell counts. Produced via immunoSEQ multiplex PCR; TCRdb's table is partial and in-frame only. D and trimming come from the DNA, and the V and J calls and clone size come from that table. The sample holds around 94,000 clones, about 88% seen once. This clone was recorded a few times. This CDR3 spans 15 amino acids. V was pared by 3 bases and J by 6 bases, with 6 bases of the junction left unmatched. Per germline, CDR1 KGHSH and CDR2 LQKENI.

The chain uses TRBV18 and TRBJ2-1, with TRBD2 identical over 9 bases. The sample consisted of peripheral blood. The receptor was isolated from a man aged 50 to 59 with active or convalescent COVID-19. DNA for the CDR3: TGTGCCAGCTCACCCGGAGCGGGGGGCCTCAATGAGCAGTTCTTC. It is translated as CASSPGAGGLNEQFF. Together with reference TRBV18 and TRBJ2-1, the CDR3 gives the full variable domain: NAGVMQNPRHLVRRRGQEARLRCSPMKGHSHVYWYRQLPEEGLKFMVYLQKENIIDESGMPKERFSAEFPKEGPSILRIQQVVRGDSAAYFCASSPGAGGLNEQFFGPGTRLTVL.